Below are 32 T cell receptor beta chains sequenced from a single sample in a study of cytomegalovirus exposure and HLA in healthy donors. Researchers ran the PCR with 60 Vbeta and 13 Jbeta primers. TCRdb's table, derived via immunoSEQ multiplex PCR, lists solely in-frame clones and lacks some. The sample includes approximately 100,000 clones, 75% of them seen just once. The sample consisted of PBMCs. The source of these receptors is a man in his fifties in good health and CMV-seronegative.

This sequence joins TRBV28 and TRBJ2-1; 7 nucleotides line up with TRBD2. The CDR3 totals 14 residues. Germline V gene data show CDR1 as MDHEN and CDR2 as SYDVKM. J lost 5 bases, V lost 4 bases, and 5 bases had no gene match. The CDR3, as DNA: TGTGCCAGCAGTTCCCAAAGCGGGAACAATGAGCAGTTCTTC. Protein product: CASSSQSGNNEQFF.

V usage is TRBV28 and J usage is TRBJ1-1; 9 bases line up with TRBD1. The CDR3 totals 15 residues. The junction had 7 bases not matched to a gene; V was cut back by 5 bases and J by 3 bases. Looked up from germline, CDR1 is MDHEN and CDR2 is SYDVKM. CDR3 amino acids: CASSHRTGVDTEAFF. As DNA, the CDR3 is TGTGCCAGCAGTCACCGGACAGGGGTGGACACTGAAGCTTTCTTT.

This chain connects TRBV5-4 to TRBJ2-1; maybe TRBD1 (5 bases). Germline V gene sequence: CDR1 SGHNT, CDR2 YYREEE (reference sequence). The V and J ends lost 0 bases and 5 bases respectively, with 18 bases between them. CDR3 length equals 17 residues. This CDR3 reads CASSLAPGAGPHNEQFF. The CDR3 nucleotides read TGTGCCAGCAGCTTGGCCCCTGGGGCAGGTCCACACAATGAGCAGTTCTTC.

The V and J genes are TRBV30 and TRBJ1-4; D possibly corresponds to TRBD1 (5 bases). Deletions cut 1 base from V and 3 bases from J, with 9 bases between. This CDR3 comprises 14 residues. Germline V gene lookup returns CDR1 GTSNPN and CDR2 SVGIG (reference sequence). The CDR3 region has the DNA TGTGCCTGGAGTGGTACAGGTCCTAATGAAAAACTGTTTTTT. It codes for CAWSGTGPNEKLFF.

This chain links TRBV4-1 with TRBJ1-6; no clear D gene. The CDR3 consists of 16 residues. V dropped 4 bases and J dropped 6 bases, with 16 bases sitting between them. Germline V lookup: CDR1 MGHRA, CDR2 YSYEKL. This chain's CDR3 is CASSRGEDRGNSPLHF. As DNA, the CDR3 is TGCGCCAGCAGCCGCGGAGAGGATCGAGGTAATTCACCCCTCCACTTT.

This rearrangement joins TRBV28 to TRBJ2-1, with D possibly TRBD1 on 6 matching bases. Trimming removed 5 bases from V and 12 bases from J, with 17 bases in between. Per germline, CDR1 MDHEN and CDR2 SYDVKM. The CDR3 runs 13 residues. The CDR3 is CASSPGHRAGQFF. The CDR3 bases are TGTGCCAGCAGTCCGGGACATCGAGCTGGGCAGTTCTTC.

CDR3 nucleotide sequence: TGTGCCAGCAGCTTCCAACTACAGGGGCAAGAGACCCAGTACTTC. Its translation is CASSFQLQGQETQYF. The V and J genes are TRBV7-9 and TRBJ2-5, with TRBD1 matching over 7 bases. The germline V gene encodes CDR1 SEHNR and CDR2 FQNEAQ (reference sequence). V dropped 3 bases and J dropped 2; count of bases not matched to a gene: 6. This CDR3 comprises 15 residues.

The chain joins TRBV18 to TRBJ2-7, with 7 bases lining up with TRBD2. The CDR3 is 15 amino acids. Per the germline V gene, CDR1 is KGHSH and CDR2 is LQKENI. V gave up 4 bases and J gave up 2 bases; unmatched junction bases: 8. CDR3 in amino acids: CASSLRAGSPYEQYF. The CDR3 DNA is TGTGCCAGCTCACTACGAGCGGGGAGTCCCTACGAGCAGTACTTC.

This sequence joins TRBV5-6 and TRBJ1-4, with 7 bases lining up with TRBD1. The germline V gene has CDR1 SGHDT and CDR2 YYEEEE. J lost 8 bases, V lost 6 bases, and 10 bases had no gene match. The CDR3 extends over 14 amino acids. CDR3 nucleotide sequence: TGTGCCAGCACCCGGGGACAGCCAGGCGAAAAACTGTTTTTT. Translating it yields CASTRGQPGEKLFF.

V usage is TRBV5-6 and J usage is TRBJ2-3; D may be TRBD2 (6 bases). This CDR3 has 17 amino acids. CDR1 is SGHDT, CDR2 YYEEEE, per germline. The V end lost 5 bases, the J end lost 1 base, and 20 bases lay between the germline ends. CDR3 in DNA: TGTGCCAGCAGGGAGGGCCTTCAGCGTGGGGGCACAGATACGCAGTATTTT. Translated: CASREGLQRGGTDTQYF.

V and J are TRBV7-2 and TRBJ2-3; D unclear. CDR1 is SGHTA and CDR2 is FQGNSA in the germline V gene. The V end lost 3 bases, the J end lost 2 bases, and 9 bases lay between the germline ends. The CDR3 sequence is 14 residues long. The CDR3 DNA sequence: TGTGCCAGCAGCTTTCTAACGTACACAGATACGCAGTATTTT. It codes for CASSFLTYTDTQYF.

This sequence joins TRBV11-2 and TRBJ2-3, with D possibly being TRBD2 (5 bases). Trimming took off 2 bases at V and 2 bases at J, with 11 bases between the two ends. The V gene's germline CDR1 is SGHAT and CDR2 FQNNGV. The CDR3 spans 15 residues. The DNA for the CDR3 is TGTGCCAGCAGCTTATCACAGCGGCCCACAGATACGCAGTATTTT. Residues: CASSLSQRPTDTQYF.

This clone came up once. The J gene is TRBJ1-2, the V gene TRBV6-5; the D gene is possibly TRBD1 (6 bases). CDR1 is MNHEY, CDR2 SVGAGI, per germline. This CDR3 region has 15 residues. V was cut by 2 bases and J by 5 bases, with 15 bases left in between. CDR3 coding DNA: TGTGCCAGCAGTTACGTGGGGGCCTCACAGTATGGCTACACCTTC. Protein: CASSYVGASQYGYTF.

The chain is built from TRBV5-1 and TRBJ2-7; 12 nucleotides align to TRBD1. Unmatched junction bases numbered 4, after V lost 3 bases and J lost 6 bases. The length of the CDR3 is 14 residues. Germline CDR1 and CDR2: SGHRS and YFSETQ. CDR3 DNA: TGCGCCAGCAGCTCCGGGACAGGGGGCACCGAGCAGTACTTC. This encodes CASSSGTGGTEQYF.

The chain recombines TRBV27 with TRBJ2-1, with D maybe TRBD2 (6 bases). V dropped 6 bases and J dropped 8 bases, with 20 bases sitting between them. The germline gives CDR1 MNHEY, CDR2 SMNVEV (reference sequence). This CDR3 comprises 15 residues. The CDR3 here is CASRRNQYRDYEQFF. Written as DNA, the CDR3 is TGTGCCAGCAGACGAAATCAATACCGGGACTATGAGCAGTTCTTC.

V usage is TRBV13 and J usage is TRBJ2-5; 13 bases agree with TRBD2. The germline gives CDR1 PRHDT, CDR2 FYEKMQ (reference sequence). This CDR3 is built from 17 residues. The V segment lost 5 bases and the J segment 5 bases; nucleotides outside the gene matches: 11. CDR3 nucleotide sequence: TGTGCCAGCAGCCGAGGATTCGGACTAGCGGGAGACGAGACCCAGTACTTC. Translation: CASSRGFGLAGDETQYF.

The rearrangement joins TRBV19 to TRBJ2-7, with TRBD2 matching 10 bases. CDR3 length: 16 residues. V trimming: 4 bases; J trimming: 0 bases; junction bases outside the gene matches: 6. The germline V gene encodes CDR1 LNHDA and CDR2 SQIVND (reference sequence). CDR3 in DNA: TGTGCCAGTAGTACCCGGACTAGCGGTAGCTCCTACGAGCAGTACTTC. This sequence encodes CASSTRTSGSSYEQYF.

The chain couples TRBV28 to TRBJ1-3; D unclear. In germline, CDR1 is MDHEN, CDR2 SYDVKM. The CDR3 has 13 residues. Trimming pared 5 bases from V and 3 bases from J, leaving 8 bases between. The DNA of the CDR3 is TGTGCCAGCAGTCGCCTGAGTGGAAACACCATATATTTT. Protein: CASSRLSGNTIYF. Together with reference TRBV28 and TRBJ1-3, the CDR3 gives the full variable domain: DVKVTQSSRYLVKRTGEKVFLECVQDMDHENMFWYRQDPGLGLRLIYFSYDVKMKEKGDIPEGYSVSREKKERFSLILESASTNQTSMYLCASSRLSGNTIYFGEGSWLTVV.

This clone was seen once. The gene calls are TRBV7-9 and TRBJ1-4, with unresolved D. This CDR3 is 14 amino acids long. Trimming stripped 1 base from V and 8 bases from J, with 11 bases between. Germline V gene lookup returns CDR1 SEHNR and CDR2 FQNEAQ (reference sequence). CDR3 residues: CASSLDAPLEKLFF. The CDR3 nucleotides read TGTGCCAGCAGCTTAGATGCCCCACTAGAAAAACTGTTTTTT.

The rearrangement uses TRBV5-1 and TRBJ2-5, with D possibly matching TRBD1 (7 bases). CDR3 length: 15 amino acids. V lost 4 bases to trimming and J lost 2 bases, with 15 bases between them. Per germline, CDR1 SGHRS and CDR2 YFSETQ. CDR3 protein: CASSVSRGVQETQYF. CDR3 sequence (DNA): TGCGCCAGCAGCGTCTCCAGGGGGGTACAAGAGACCCAGTACTTC.

The chain recombines TRBV5-1 with TRBJ1-1; D unclear. Germline-derived CDR1 and CDR2 are SGHRS and YFSETQ. The CDR3 covers 13 residues. Between the trimmed V and J ends, which lost 4 bases and 6 bases, there was a span of 13 bases. Written as DNA, the CDR3 is TGCGCCAGCAGCGGAGGGTTTTGGTCTGAAGCTTTCTTT. Residues: CASSGGFWSEAFF.

The CDR3 sequence is CASSQGSPGRSGTKVGELFF. DNA of the CDR3: TGTGCCAGCAGCCAAGGGTCGCCAGGTAGGTCCGGGACTAAGGTCGGGGAGCTGTTTTTT. This chain joins TRBV14 and TRBJ2-2; the match to TRBD2 covers 7 bases. The germline gives CDR1 SGHDN, CDR2 FVKESK. This CDR3 is 20 amino acids long. With V trimmed by 1 base and J by 7 bases, 21 bases remained unmatched.

The J gene is TRBJ2-1, the V gene TRBV6-6; 10 bases line up with TRBD2. Germline trimming cut 2 bases from V and 4 bases from J; bases unmatched to any gene: 5. The CDR3 consists of 16 residues. CDR1 and CDR2 from the germline V gene are MNHNY and SVGAGI (reference sequence). The CDR3 DNA follows: TGTGCCAGCAGTTACACCGGGACTAGCGTTTACAATGAGCAGTTCTTC. Translating gives CASSYTGTSVYNEQFF.

This chain joins TRBV10-3 and TRBJ2-2, with 7 bases lining up with TRBD1. The CDR3 contains 14 residues. V shed 11 bases, J shed 7 bases, and the junction held 13 bases outside the gene matches. The germline V gene encodes CDR1 ENHRY and CDR2 SYGVKD. CDR3 residues: CAVSPQGFDGELFF. DNA for the CDR3: TGTGCCGTTTCTCCACAGGGGTTTGACGGGGAGCTGTTTTTT.

J is TRBJ2-2 and V is TRBV5-1, with D hard to call. Germline V gives CDR1 SGHRS, CDR2 YFSETQ. Trimming removed 2 bases at V and 8 bases at J, with 7 bases between. The CDR3 runs to 12 residues. The CDR3 spells CASSLTSGELFF. The CDR3 DNA reads as TGCGCCAGCAGCTTAACTTCTGGGGAGCTGTTTTTT.

The chain couples TRBV5-4 to TRBJ2-7; perhaps TRBD1 as D (6 bases). Germline CDR1 reads SGHNT; CDR2 reads YYREEE (reference sequence). V lost 10 bases to trimming and J lost 1 base, with 18 bases between them. The CDR3 extends over 14 amino acids. CDR3 region: CAGTMTGQSYEQYF. Here the CDR3 DNA reads TGTGCCGGGACAATGACCGGACAGTCCTACGAGCAGTACTTC.

This sequence joins TRBV6-1 and TRBJ2-5, with 7 positions matching TRBD2. The CDR3 loop spans 11 amino acids. The germline gives CDR1 MNHNS, CDR2 SASEGT. The trim removed 11 bases at V and 3 bases at J, leaving 3 bases unmatched. CDR3 region: CAASGEETQYF. The CDR3 region has the DNA TGTGCCGCCAGCGGGGAAGAGACCCAGTACTTC.

V and J are TRBV15 and TRBJ2-1; 8 positions match TRBD2. There are 15 residues in the CDR3. In germline, CDR1 is LNHNV, CDR2 YYDKDF (reference sequence). With V trimmed by 1 base and J by 6 bases, 5 bases remained unmatched. The CDR3 protein is CATSRGSGSFNEQFF. DNA of the CDR3: TGTGCCACCAGCAGAGGGAGCGGGAGTTTCAATGAGCAGTTCTTC.

The chain couples TRBV14 to TRBJ1-1, with D possibly TRBD1 on 6 matching bases. Deletions cut 6 bases from V and 6 bases from J, with 14 bases between. The CDR3 runs 13 residues. Germline CDR1 is SGHDN and CDR2 is FVKESK. CDR3 sequence: CASSKQGWAEAFF. The CDR3 DNA reads TGTGCCAGCAGTAAACAGGGTTGGGCTGAAGCTTTCTTT.

The rearrangement joins TRBV6-1 to TRBJ2-3, with D tentatively TRBD2 (5 bases). The CDR3 length is 15 residues. The germline CDR1 and CDR2 sequences are MNHNS and SASEGT. V gave up 10 bases and J gave up 0 bases, with 17 bases separating them. The CDR3 sequence: CATTLVWGSTDTQYF. Written as DNA, the CDR3 is TGTGCCACCACACTAGTGTGGGGAAGCACAGATACGCAGTATTTT.

This clone was picked up a small number of times. This chain joins TRBV7-3 and TRBJ2-3; the D gene is possibly TRBD2 (5 bases). The CDR3 consists of 16 residues. V lost 0 bases and J lost 3, with 13 bases in between. Germline values: CDR1 SGHTA, CDR2 FQGTGA. This CDR3 is CASSLTLTGLTDTQYF. The CDR3 DNA sequence: TGTGCCAGCAGCTTAACGTTAACGGGGTTGACAGATACGCAGTATTTT.

As regards this clone: One end of the junction is discordant with germline, which a read error may explain. V gene TRBV6-5 combines with J gene TRBJ2-1; D ambiguous. The CDR3 extends over 13 amino acids. Germline CDR1 reads MNHEY; CDR2 reads SVGAGI. The CDR3 here is CASSYSNSNERFF. CDR3 nucleotide sequence: TGTGCCAGCAGTTATAGTAATTCCAATGAGCGGTTCTTC.